This TCR beta chain was sequenced for a study of CXCR4 blockade with PD-1 therapy in pancreatic cancer. TCRdb keeps only in-frame clones here, not all; method: immunoSEQ multiplex PCR. The sample records about 7,400 clones, 50% to 75% being singletons. Study-wide points: Without paired alpha-beta data, shared specificity of dominant clones is unconfirmed. Tumors were clonally expanded, mean around 0.14 versus 0.05 in healthy blood. Clone frequency correlated with its number of distinct nucleotide rearrangements.

In the case of this clone: Its antigen is unknown.

The CDR3 is made up of 11 amino acids. Trimming removed 5 bases at V and 2 bases at J, with 6 bases between. Germline V gene data show CDR1 as GTSNPN and CDR2 as SVGIG (reference sequence). The chain carries TRBV30 and TRBJ1-1; D is uncertain. The sample was tumor tissue. The TCR was taken from a human donor with pancreatic ductal adenocarcinoma. The CDR3 nucleotides read TGTGCCTGGGGGTTTAACACTGAAGCTTTCTTT. Translating gives CAWGFNTEAFF.